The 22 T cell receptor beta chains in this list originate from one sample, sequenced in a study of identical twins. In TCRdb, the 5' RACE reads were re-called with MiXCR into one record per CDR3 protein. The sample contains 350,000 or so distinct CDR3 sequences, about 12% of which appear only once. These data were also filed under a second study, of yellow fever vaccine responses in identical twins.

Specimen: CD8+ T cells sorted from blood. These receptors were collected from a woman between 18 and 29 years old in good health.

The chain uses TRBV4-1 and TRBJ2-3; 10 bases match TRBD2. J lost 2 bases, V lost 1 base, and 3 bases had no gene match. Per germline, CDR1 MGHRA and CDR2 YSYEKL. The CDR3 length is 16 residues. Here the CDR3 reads CASSQGTSGVTDTQYF. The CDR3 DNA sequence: TGCGCCAGCAGCCAAGGAACTAGCGGGGTCACAGATACGCAGTATTTT.

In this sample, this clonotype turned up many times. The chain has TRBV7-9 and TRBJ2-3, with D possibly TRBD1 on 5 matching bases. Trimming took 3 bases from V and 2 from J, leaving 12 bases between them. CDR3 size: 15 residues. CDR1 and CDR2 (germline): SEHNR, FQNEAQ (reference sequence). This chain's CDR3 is CASSFSRAVTDTQYF. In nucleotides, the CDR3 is TGTGCCAGCAGCTTTAGCAGGGCGGTCACAGATACGCAGTATTTT. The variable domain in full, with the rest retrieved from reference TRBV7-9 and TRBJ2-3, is DTGVSQNPRHKITKRGQNVTFRCDPISEHNRLYWYRQTLGQGPEFLTYFQNEAQLEKSRLLSDRFSAERPKGSFSTLEIQRTEQGDSAMYLCASSFSRAVTDTQYFGPGTRLTVL.

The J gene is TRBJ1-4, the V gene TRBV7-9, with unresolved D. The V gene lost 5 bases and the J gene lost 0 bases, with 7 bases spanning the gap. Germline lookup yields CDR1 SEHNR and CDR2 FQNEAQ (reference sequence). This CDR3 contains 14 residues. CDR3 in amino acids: CASSTYATNEKLFF. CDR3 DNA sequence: TGTGCCAGCAGCACCTATGCAACTAATGAAAAACTGTTTTTT.

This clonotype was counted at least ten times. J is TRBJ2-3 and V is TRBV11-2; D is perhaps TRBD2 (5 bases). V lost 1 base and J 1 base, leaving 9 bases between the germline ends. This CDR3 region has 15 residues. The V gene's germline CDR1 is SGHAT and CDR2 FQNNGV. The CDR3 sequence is CASSLVAWGTDTQYF. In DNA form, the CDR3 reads TGTGCCAGCAGCTTAGTAGCGTGGGGCACAGATACGCAGTATTTT. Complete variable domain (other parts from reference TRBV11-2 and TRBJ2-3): EAGVAQSPRYKIIEKRQSVAFWCNPISGHATLYWYQQILGQGPKLLIQFQNNGVVDDSQLPKDRFSAERLKGVDSTLKIQPAKLEDSAVYLCASSLVAWGTDTQYFGPGTRLTVL.

The CDR3 DNA sequence: TGTGCCAGCAGTGTGATAATCTCCCAACAGTTCTTC. Its translation: CASSVIISQQFF. The chain is built from TRBV28 and TRBJ2-1, with no clear D. The germline V gene has CDR1 MDHEN and CDR2 SYDVKM. Deletions cut 5 bases from V and 13 bases from J, with 15 bases between. CDR3 size: 12 residues.

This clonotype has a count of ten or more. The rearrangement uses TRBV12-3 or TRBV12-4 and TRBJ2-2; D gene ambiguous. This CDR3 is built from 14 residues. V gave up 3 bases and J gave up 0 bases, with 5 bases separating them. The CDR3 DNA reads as TGTGCCAGCAGTTTTTCCCCGAACACCGGGGAGCTGTTTTTT. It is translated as CASSFSPNTGELFF.

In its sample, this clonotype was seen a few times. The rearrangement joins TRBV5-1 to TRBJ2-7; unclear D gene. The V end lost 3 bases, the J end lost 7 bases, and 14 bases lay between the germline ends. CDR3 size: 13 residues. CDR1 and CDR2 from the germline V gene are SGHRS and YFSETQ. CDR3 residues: CASSSGLHREQYV. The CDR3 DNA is TGCGCCAGCAGCTCCGGGCTGCATCGGGAGCAGTACGTC.

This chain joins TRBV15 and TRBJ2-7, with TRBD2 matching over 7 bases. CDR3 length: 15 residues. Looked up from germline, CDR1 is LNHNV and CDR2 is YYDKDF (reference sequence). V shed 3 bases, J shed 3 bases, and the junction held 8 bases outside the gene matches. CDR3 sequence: CATSSWGGQIYEQYF. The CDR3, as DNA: TGTGCCACCAGCAGTTGGGGAGGGCAAATCTACGAGCAGTACTTC.

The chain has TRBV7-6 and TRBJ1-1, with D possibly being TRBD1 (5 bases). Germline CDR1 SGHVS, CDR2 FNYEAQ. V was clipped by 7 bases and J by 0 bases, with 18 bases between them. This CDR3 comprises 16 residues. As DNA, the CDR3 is TGTGCCAGCACGTTGGTCGGGGGAAGTATGAACACTGAAGCTTTCTTT. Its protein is CASTLVGGSMNTEAFF.

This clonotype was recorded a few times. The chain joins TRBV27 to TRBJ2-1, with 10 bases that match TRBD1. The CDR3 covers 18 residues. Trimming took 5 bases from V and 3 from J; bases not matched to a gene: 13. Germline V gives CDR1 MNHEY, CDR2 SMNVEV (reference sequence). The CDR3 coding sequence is TGTGCCAGCAGTCAAACCCTCCTCCGGGACAGGGGCTACAATGAGCAGTTCTTC. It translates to CASSQTLLRDRGYNEQFF.

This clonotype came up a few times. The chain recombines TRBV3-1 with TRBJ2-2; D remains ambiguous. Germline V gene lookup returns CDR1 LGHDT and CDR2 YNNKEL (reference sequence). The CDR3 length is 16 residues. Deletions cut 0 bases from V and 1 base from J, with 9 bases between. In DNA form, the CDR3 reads TGTGCCAGCAGCCAAGATACGGGTTGGAACACCGGGGAGCTGTTTTTT. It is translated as CASSQDTGWNTGELFF.

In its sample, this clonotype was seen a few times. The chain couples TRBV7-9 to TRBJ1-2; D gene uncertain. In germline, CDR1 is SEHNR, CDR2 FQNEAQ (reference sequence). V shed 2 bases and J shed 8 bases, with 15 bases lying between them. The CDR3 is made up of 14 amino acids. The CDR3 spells CASSLSAGAEGYTF. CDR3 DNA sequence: TGTGCCAGCAGCTTATCGGCAGGAGCTGAAGGCTACACCTTC.

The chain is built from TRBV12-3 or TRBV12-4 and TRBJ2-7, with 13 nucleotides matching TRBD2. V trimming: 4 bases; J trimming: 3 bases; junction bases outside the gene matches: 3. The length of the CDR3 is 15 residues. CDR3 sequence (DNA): TGTGCCAGCAGTTGGACTAGCGGGAGTGACTACGAGCAGTACTTC. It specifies CASSWTSGSDYEQYF.

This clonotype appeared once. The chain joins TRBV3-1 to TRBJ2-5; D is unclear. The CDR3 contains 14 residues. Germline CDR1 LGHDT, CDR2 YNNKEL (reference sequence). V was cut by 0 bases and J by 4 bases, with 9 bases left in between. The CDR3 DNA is TGTGCCAGCAGCCAAGATTCGGTGGGAGAGACCCAGTACTTC. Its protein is CASSQDSVGETQYF.

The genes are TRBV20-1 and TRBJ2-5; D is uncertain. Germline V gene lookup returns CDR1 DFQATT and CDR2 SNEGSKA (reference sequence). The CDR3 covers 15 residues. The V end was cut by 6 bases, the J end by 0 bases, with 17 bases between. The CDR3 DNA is TGCAGTGCCCGTTCGGCTCCAGAGTACCAAGAGACCCAGTACTTC. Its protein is CSARSAPEYQETQYF.

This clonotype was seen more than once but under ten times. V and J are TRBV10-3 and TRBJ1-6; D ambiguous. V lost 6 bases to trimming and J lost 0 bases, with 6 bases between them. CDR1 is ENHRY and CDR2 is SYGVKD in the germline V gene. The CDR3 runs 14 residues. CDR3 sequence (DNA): TGTGCCATCAGGAAGGGCTCCTATAATTCACCCCTCCACTTT. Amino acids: CAIRKGSYNSPLHF.

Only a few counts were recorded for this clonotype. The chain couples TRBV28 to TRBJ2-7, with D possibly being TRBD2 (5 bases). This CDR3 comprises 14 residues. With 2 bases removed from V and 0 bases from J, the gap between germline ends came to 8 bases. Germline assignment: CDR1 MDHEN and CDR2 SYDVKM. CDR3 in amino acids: CASSLEDFSYEQYF. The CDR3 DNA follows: TGTGCCAGCAGTTTAGAGGACTTCTCCTACGAGCAGTACTTC.

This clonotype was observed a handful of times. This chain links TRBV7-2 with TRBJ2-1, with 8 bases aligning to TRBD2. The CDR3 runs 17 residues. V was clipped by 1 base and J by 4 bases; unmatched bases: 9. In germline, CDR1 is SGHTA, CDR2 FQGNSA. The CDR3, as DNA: TGTGCCAGCAGCTTAGGTAGCGGGAACCAACCATACAATGAGCAGTTCTTC. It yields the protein CASSLGSGNQPYNEQFF. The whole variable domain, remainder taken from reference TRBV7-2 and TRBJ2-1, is GAGVSQSPSNKVTEKGKDVELRCDPISGHTALYWYRQSLGQGLEFLIYFQGNSAPDKSGLPSDRFSAERTGGSVSTLTIQRTQQEDSAVYLCASSLGSGNQPYNEQFFGPGTRLTVL.

CDR3 bases: TGCGCCAGCAGCCAAGAAGGACCGGGCTACGAGCAGTACGTC. This encodes CASSQEGPGYEQYV. This chain connects TRBV5-1 to TRBJ2-7; D not resolved. The germline V gene encodes CDR1 SGHRS and CDR2 YFSETQ. Trimming left V 4 bases short and J 3 bases short, with 14 bases between. This CDR3 is built from 14 residues.

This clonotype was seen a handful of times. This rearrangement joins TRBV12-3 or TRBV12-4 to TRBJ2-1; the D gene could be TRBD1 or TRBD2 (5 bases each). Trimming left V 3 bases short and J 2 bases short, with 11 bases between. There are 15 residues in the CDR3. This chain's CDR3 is CASSFREFPYNEQFF. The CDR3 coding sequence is TGTGCCAGCAGTTTCAGGGAGTTCCCCTACAATGAGCAGTTCTTC.

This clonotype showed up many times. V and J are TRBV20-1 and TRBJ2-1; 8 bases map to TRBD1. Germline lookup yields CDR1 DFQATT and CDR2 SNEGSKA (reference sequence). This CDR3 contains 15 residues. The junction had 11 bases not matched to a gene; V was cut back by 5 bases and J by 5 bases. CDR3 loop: CSAQSTGQVNNEQFF. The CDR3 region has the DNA TGCAGTGCTCAATCGACGGGACAGGTTAACAATGAGCAGTTCTTC.

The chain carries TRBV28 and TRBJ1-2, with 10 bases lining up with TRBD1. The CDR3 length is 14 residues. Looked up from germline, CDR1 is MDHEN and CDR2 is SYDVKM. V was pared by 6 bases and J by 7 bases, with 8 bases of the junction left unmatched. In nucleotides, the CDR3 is TGTGCCAGCAGAACGACAGGGGGCTATGGTGGCTACACCTTC. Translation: CASRTTGGYGGYTF.